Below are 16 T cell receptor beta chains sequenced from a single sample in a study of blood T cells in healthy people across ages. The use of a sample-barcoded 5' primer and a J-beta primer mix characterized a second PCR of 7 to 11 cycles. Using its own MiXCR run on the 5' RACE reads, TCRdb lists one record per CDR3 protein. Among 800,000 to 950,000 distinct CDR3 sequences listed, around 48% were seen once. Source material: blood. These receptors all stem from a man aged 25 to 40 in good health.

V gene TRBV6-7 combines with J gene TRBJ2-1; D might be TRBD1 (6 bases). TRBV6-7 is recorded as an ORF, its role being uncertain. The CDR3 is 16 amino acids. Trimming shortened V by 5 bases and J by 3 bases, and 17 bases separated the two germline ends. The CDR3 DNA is TGTGCCAGCAGTGCAACAGGGTACCCCCTCTACAATGAGCAGTTCTTC. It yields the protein CASSATGYPLYNEQFF.

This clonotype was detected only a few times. In DNA form, the CDR3 reads TGCGCCAGCAGCGAGAGGGGGCAGGCTAATGAAAAACTGTTTTTT. Amino acids: CASSERGQANEKLFF. This rearrangement joins TRBV5-1 to TRBJ1-4, with 7 nucleotides matching TRBD1. The CDR3 covers 15 residues. The germline CDR1 and CDR2 sequences are SGHRS and YFSETQ. The junction had 6 bases not matched to a gene; V was cut back by 4 bases and J by 3 bases.

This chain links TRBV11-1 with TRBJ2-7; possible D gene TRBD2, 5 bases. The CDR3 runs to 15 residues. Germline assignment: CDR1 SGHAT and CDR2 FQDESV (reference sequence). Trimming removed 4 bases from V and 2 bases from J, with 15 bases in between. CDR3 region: CASSSRQTGTYEQYF. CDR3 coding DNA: TGTGCCAGCAGCTCCCGACAAACGGGAACCTACGAGCAGTACTTC.

DNA of the CDR3: TGCAGTGCTCGTGGGAAGGGACCCCTGAACTCCTACAATGAGCAGTTCTTC. Its translation: CSARGKGPLNSYNEQFF. This chain connects TRBV20-1 to TRBJ2-1; D may correspond to TRBD1 or TRBD2 (5 bases each). CDR1 and CDR2 from the germline V gene are DFQATT and SNEGSKA (reference sequence). The CDR3 covers 17 residues. V was shortened by 5 bases and J by 0 bases, with 20 bases between the two germline ends.

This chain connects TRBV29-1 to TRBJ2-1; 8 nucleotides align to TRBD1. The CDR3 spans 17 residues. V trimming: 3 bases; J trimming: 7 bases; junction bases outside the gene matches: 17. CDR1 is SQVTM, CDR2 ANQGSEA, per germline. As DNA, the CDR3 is TGCAGCGTTGACAGGGGGCGCGAAGTGACGGTCTTTAATGAGCAGTTCTTC. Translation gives CSVDRGREVTVFNEQFF.

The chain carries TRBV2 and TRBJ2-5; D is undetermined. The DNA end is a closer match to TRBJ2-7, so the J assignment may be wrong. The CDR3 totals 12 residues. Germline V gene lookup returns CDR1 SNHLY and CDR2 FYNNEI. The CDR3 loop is CASRMEGFEQYF. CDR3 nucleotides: TGTGCCAGCAGGATGGAAGGGTTCGAGCAGTACTTC.

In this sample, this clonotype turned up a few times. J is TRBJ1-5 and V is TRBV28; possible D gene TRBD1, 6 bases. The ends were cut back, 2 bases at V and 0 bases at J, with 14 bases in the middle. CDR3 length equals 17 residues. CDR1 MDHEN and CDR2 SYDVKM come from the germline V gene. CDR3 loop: CASSLRGIGYSNQPQHF. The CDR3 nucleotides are TGTGCCAGCAGTTTAAGGGGGATCGGTTATAGCAATCAGCCCCAGCATTTT.

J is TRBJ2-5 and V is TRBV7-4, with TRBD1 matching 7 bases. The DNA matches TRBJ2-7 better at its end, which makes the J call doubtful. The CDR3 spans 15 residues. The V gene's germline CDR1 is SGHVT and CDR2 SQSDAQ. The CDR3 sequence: CASSGAGTARDEQYF. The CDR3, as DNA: TGTGCCAGCAGCGGCGCCGGGACAGCTCGGGACGAGCAGTACTTC.

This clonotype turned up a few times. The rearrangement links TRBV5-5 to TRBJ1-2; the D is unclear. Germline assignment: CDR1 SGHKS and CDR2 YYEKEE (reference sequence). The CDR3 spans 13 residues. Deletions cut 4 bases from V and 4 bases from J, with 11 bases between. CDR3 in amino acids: CASSTGEIYGYTF. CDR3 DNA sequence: TGTGCCAGCAGCACCGGAGAAATCTATGGCTACACCTTC.

The CDR3 sequence: CASRLRGNTGELFF. The CDR3 DNA reads TGCGCCAGCAGACTCAGGGGAAACACCGGGGAGCTGTTTTTT. This chain uses TRBV5-1 with TRBJ2-2; possibly TRBD1 for D (6 bases). With 5 bases removed from V and 2 bases from J, the gap between germline ends came to 10 bases. The germline gives CDR1 SGHRS, CDR2 YFSETQ. This CDR3 comprises 14 residues.

CDR3 region: CASSLAAPNTGELFF. In nucleotides, the CDR3 is TGTGCCAGCAGTTTAGCGGCCCCGAACACCGGGGAGCTGTTTTTT. The genes are TRBV28 and TRBJ2-2, with D hard to call. CDR1 MDHEN and CDR2 SYDVKM come from the germline V gene. V was trimmed by 2 bases and J by 0 bases, leaving 7 bases between them. The CDR3 has 15 amino acids.

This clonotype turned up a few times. The CDR3 DNA is TGTGCCAGCAGTGCCGTACAGGGGGAGAATTCACCCCTCCACTTT. Residues: CASSAVQGENSPLHF. The rearrangement joins TRBV25-1 to TRBJ1-6, with 8 nucleotides matching TRBD1. The germline V gene has CDR1 MGHDK and CDR2 SYGVNS. V dropped 4 bases and J dropped 7; count of bases not matched to a gene: 6. The CDR3 loop spans 15 amino acids.

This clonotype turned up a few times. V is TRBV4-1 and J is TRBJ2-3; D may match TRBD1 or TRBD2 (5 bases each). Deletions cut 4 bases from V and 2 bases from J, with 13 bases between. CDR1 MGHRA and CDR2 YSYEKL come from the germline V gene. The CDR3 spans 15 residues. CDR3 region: CASSLKTGPTDTQYF. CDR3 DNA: TGCGCCAGCAGCCTCAAAACGGGACCCACAGATACGCAGTATTTT.

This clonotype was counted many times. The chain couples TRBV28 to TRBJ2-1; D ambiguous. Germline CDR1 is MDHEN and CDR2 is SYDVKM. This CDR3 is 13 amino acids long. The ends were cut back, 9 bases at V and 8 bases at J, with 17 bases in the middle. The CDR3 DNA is TGTGCCAGTAACGGTGTGTACACCGATGAGCAGTTCTTC. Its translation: CASNGVYTDEQFF.

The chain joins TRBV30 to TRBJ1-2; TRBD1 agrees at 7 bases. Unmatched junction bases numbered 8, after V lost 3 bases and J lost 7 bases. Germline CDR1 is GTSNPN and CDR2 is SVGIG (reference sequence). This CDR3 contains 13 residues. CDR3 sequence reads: CAWSLGQSPGYTF. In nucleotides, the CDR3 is TGTGCCTGGAGCTTGGGACAGTCTCCTGGCTACACCTTC.

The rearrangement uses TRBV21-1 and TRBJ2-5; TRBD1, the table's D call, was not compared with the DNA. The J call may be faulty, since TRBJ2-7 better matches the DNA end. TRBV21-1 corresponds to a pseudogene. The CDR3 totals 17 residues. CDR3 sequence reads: CASSPSPRQDPSHEQYF. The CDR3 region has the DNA TGTGCCAGCAGCCCTTCCCCCCGACAGGACCCGTCCCACGAGCAGTACTTC.